This T cell receptor beta chain was retrieved from a study of T cells in women clearing cervical HPV infection. The wider study: Donors had HPV16-related CIN3 or worse; 2 had invasive cancer.

Cervical HPV DNA detected by MY09/MY11 PCR, typed by dot-blot. TCRdb keeps only in-frame clones here, not all; method: immunoSEQ multiplex PCR. The table counts about 16,000 clones; about 7% lies in the top ten. The germline V gene has CDR1 MRHNA and CDR2 SNTAGT. The CDR3 contains 14 residues. As to this clone: Its ends do not fully match the called genes, so a read error is possible. From the germline J gene comes the end of the CDR3, since the read stops 3 residues before it.

The specimen was blood buffy coat. The TCR sequence derives from a woman between 18 and 69 years old with a cervical HPV16 infection that either progressed to CIN3+ or cleared (not recorded which). The chain links TRBV6-4 to TRBJ2-2, with D maybe TRBD2 (6 bases). This CDR3 is CASSAAGNTGELFF. CDR3 DNA, as far as it was read: TGTGCCAGCAGTGCAGCGGGCAACACCGGAGAG.